The T cell receptor beta chain under discussion was sequenced for a study of CXCR3-negative and CXCR3-positive naive CD8 T cells. As concerns this clonotype: Antigen specificity is unknown.

The CDR3 is 15 residues long. Germline CDR1 and CDR2: SEHNR and FQNEAQ (reference sequence). Study-level results: TRB CDR3 hydrophobicity was greater in CXCR3-positive naive cells than in CXCR3-negative naive cells.

Carrying UMI labels, the TRB cDNA libraries were prepared through 5' RACE. TCRdb reprocessed the 5' RACE reads and stores each CDR3 protein as one record, lacking DNA. The record lists about 60,000 distinct CDR3 sequences, of which the ten most abundant hold 0.53%. The sample comprised naive CXCR3+ CD8+ T cells from blood. Subset indicated: CD45RO-CCR7+CD27+CD95- naive CD8+ T cells expressing CXCR3 (TNR3+). The source is a human donor in good health. Some clones in this sample may be carry-over from other donors' samples. V and J are TRBV7-9 and TRBJ1-2. The CDR3 sequence is CASSSPPPIGVDYTF.